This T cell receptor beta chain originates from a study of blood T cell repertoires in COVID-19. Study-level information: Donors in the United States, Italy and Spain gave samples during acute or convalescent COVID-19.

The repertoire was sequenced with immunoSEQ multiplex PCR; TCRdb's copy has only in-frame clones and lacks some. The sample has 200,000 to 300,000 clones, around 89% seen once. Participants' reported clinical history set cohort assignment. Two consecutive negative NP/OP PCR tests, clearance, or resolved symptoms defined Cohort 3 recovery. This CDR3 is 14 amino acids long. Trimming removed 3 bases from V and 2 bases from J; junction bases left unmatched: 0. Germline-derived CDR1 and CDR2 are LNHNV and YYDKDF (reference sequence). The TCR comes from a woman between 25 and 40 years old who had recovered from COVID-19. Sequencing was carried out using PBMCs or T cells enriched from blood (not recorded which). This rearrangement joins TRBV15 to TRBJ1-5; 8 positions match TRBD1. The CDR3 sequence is CATSRTGGNQPQHF. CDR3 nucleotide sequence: TGTGCCACCAGCAGGACAGGGGGCAATCAGCCCCAGCATTTT.